Included here is one TCR beta chain sequence, with context. This entry is derived from a study of blood T cell repertoires in COVID-19. Study at large: The origin of the acute and convalescent COVID-19 samples was the United States, Italy and Spain.

CDR1 and CDR2 (germline): KGHSH, LQKENI. CDR3 length: 16 amino acids. The V and J ends lost 3 bases and 1 base respectively, with 15 bases between them. Under the authors' procedure: Nucleated cell number was recorded as an estimate derived from reference gene primer amplification. Repertoires were generated with immunoSEQ multiplex PCR, while TCRdb's copy carries only in-frame clones and drops some. That table furnishes V, J and clone size, whereas the DNA furnished D and trimming. The sample includes 250,000 to 350,000 clones, about 89% of them seen just once. The chain uses TRBV18 and TRBJ1-1; the D is unclear. The sequence was obtained from a man aged 25 to 45 with acute or convalescent COVID-19. Sequenced material: peripheral blood. The CDR3 region is CASSPTKPNRNTEAFF. The CDR3 DNA reads as TGTGCCAGCTCACCGACGAAACCCAACAGGAACACTGAAGCTTTCTTT. Based on the CDR3 plus reference TRBV18 and TRBJ1-1, the full variable domain is NAGVMQNPRHLVRRRGQEARLRCSPMKGHSHVYWYRQLPEEGLKFMVYLQKENIIDESGMPKERFSAEFPKEGPSILRIQQVVRGDSAAYFCASSPTKPNRNTEAFFGQGTRLTVV.